This is a list of T cell receptor beta chains from one sample in a study of T cell responses to AZD1222 COVID-19 vaccine. Libraries were prepared by immunoSEQ multiplex PCR; TCRdb keeps only in-frame clonotypes and omits some of them. This sample has 100,000 to 150,000 clones; about 90% occur once, and the top ten carry more than 13%. Sequencing was performed on peripheral blood, taken on day 0 of AZD1222 vaccination. These receptors all come from an adult in good health. The CDR3 runs from the conserved cysteine through the conserved F or W. A D gene is named only where the DNA matches it firmly. Rows may omit the clone size; those that give it use once, few, many or a size class.

V gene	clone size	D gene	J gene	CDR3 DNA	CDR3 protein
TRBV30	.	.	TRBJ1-1	TGTGCCTGGAGTCGGACCACTGAAGCTTTCTTT	CAWSRTTEAFF
TRBV27	.	.	TRBJ2-1	TGTGCCAGCAGTTTAAACCGGAATGAGCAGTTCTTC	CASSLNRNEQFF
TRBV9	.	TRBD2	TRBJ2-7	TGTGCCAGCAGTCGCAGCGGGGCTAGTTCCTACGAGCAGTACTTC	CASSRSGASSYEQYF
TRBV28	.	.	TRBJ2-7	TGTGCCAGCAGCCCCCAGATAGGACAGAATGGCGAGCAGTACTTC	CASSPQIGQNGEQYF
TRBV9	.	.	TRBJ2-7	TGTGCCAGCAGCGGAGGAGGGGGATTGTGGGACGAGCAGTACTTC	CASSGGGGLWDEQYF
TRBV6-4	.	.	TRBJ1-1	TGTGCCAGCAGTGACACCCTCGGAGGAGGGTCCACTGAAGCTTTCTTT	CASSDTLGGGSTEAFF
TRBV4-3	few	.	TRBJ2-7	TGCGCCAGCAGCCAAGAATCAGGGGTGGGGGAGCAGTACTTC	CASSQESGVGEQYF
TRBV7-2	.	.	TRBJ1-4	TGTGCCAGCAGCCCCCGGGGGCCTGAAAAACTGTTTTTT	CASSPRGPEKLFF
TRBV7-6	.	.	TRBJ1-4	TGTGCCAGCAGCGCATCCGGGGAGGTAGTGGAAAAACTGTTTTTT	CASSASGEVVEKLFF
TRBV12-3/TRBV12-4	.	.	TRBJ1-6	TGTGCCAGCCGGCAGGGAAATTCACCCCTCCACTTT	CASRQGNSPLHF
TRBV28	.	.	TRBJ1-2	TGTGCCAGCAGTTTGGGGGGGGTTGTCGGCTACACCTTC	CASSLGGVVGYTF
TRBV3-1/TRBV3-2	.	.	TRBJ2-5	TGTGCCAGCAGCCAATCAGGAAACCAAGAGACCCAGTACTTC	CASSQSGNQETQYF
TRBV5-1	.	TRBD1	TRBJ1-4	TGCGCCAGCAGCCCGCGACAGGGCGTGGAAAAACTGTTTTTT	CASSPRQGVEKLFF
TRBV27	.	TRBD1	TRBJ1-5	TGTGCCAGCAGTTCTGAACAGGGGTTTGGGGGCAATCAGCCCCAGCATTTT	CASSSEQGFGGNQPQHF
TRBV12-3/TRBV12-4	.	.	TRBJ1-2	TGTGCCACTACCTGGGGGGCGGAAGCTAACACCTTC	CATTWGAEANTF
TRBV13	.	.	TRBJ1-1	TGTGCCAGCAGCTCCCGAACGACAGGGAACACTGAAGCTTTCTTT	CASSSRTTGNTEAFF
TRBV28	.	.	TRBJ2-5	TGTGCCAGCAGTTTAGGTCCTCGGACAGAAGAGACCCAGTACTTC	CASSLGPRTEETQYF
TRBV3-1/TRBV3-2	.	.	TRBJ1-2	TGTGCCAGCAGCCAAGCGACAGCTGTACTCACCTATGGCTACACCTTC	CASSQATAVLTYGYTF
TRBV10-3	.	.	TRBJ2-7	TGTGCCACCCGGGACACGCTCAGGGACGAGCAGTACTTC	CATRDTLRDEQYF
TRBV7-2	.	TRBD2	TRBJ2-1	TGTGCCAGCAGCCTTAACTTAGCGGGGGGGCCCCTTAATGAGCAGTTCTTC	CASSLNLAGGPLNEQFF
TRBV24-1	.	.	TRBJ2-3	TGTGCCACCAGTGATTTAGATACGCAGTATTTT	CATSDLDTQYF
TRBV6-6	.	.	TRBJ1-2	TGTGCCAGCAGTTACGGGGTCGGGGTTTCCTATGGCTACACCTTC	CASSYGVGVSYGYTF
TRBV7-8	.	.	TRBJ2-1	TGTGCCAGCAGCTTAGGGGGGAGCTTCCCGCAGTTCTTC	CASSLGGSFPQFF
TRBV3-1/TRBV3-2	.	.	TRBJ2-6	TGTGCCAGCAGCCAAGATACGACGGTTCGTTTCTCTGGGGCCAACGTCCTGACTTTC	CASSQDTTVRFSGANVLTF
TRBV7-8	.	.	TRBJ2-1	TGTGCCAGCAGCTTAGCGGTCCTAAGCTCCTACAATGAGCAGTTCTTC	CASSLAVLSSYNEQFF
TRBV12-3/TRBV12-4	.	TRBD1	TRBJ1-2	TGTGCCAGCAGTCCGACAGGGAACGGCTACACCTTC	CASSPTGNGYTF
TRBV13	.	.	TRBJ2-1	TGTGCCAGCAGGGAATTGGGGAGGAATGAGCAGTTCTTC	CASRELGRNEQFF
TRBV27	.	.	TRBJ2-7	TGTGCCAGCAGTTACCAGATACCCTACGAGCAGTACTTC	CASSYQIPYEQYF
TRBV14	.	.	TRBJ2-3	TGTGCCAGCAGCCGGGTGGGAAGCGGTACTAGCACAGATACGCAGTATTTT	CASSRVGSGTSTDTQYF
TRBV4-1	.	.	TRBJ2-1	TGCGCCAGCAGCCAAGCATACCAAGACGATGAGCAGTTCTTC	CASSQAYQDDEQFF
TRBV11-3	.	TRBD2	TRBJ2-3	TGTGCCAGCAGCTTAGCCCTAGCGGGCACAGATACGCAGTATTTT	CASSLALAGTDTQYF
TRBV7-9	once	.	TRBJ2-2	TGTGCCAGCAGCTTAGAATCCGGGGAGCTGTTTTTT	CASSLESGELFF
TRBV20-1	.	.	TRBJ1-1	TGCAGTGCTGCGGGGCGAACTGAAGCTTTCTTT	CSAAGRTEAFF
TRBV12-3/TRBV12-4	.	.	TRBJ2-6	TGTGCCAGCAGTCAGGGTGGGGCCAACGTCCTGACTTTC	CASSQGGANVLTF
TRBV7-2	.	TRBD1	TRBJ2-7	TGTGCCAGCAGCTTAGCCGGGACAGTGGACTACGAGCAGTACTTC	CASSLAGTVDYEQYF
TRBV10-1	once	TRBD2	TRBJ2-1	TGCGCCAGCAGTGAGGGGACTAGAGGGGCTAATGAGCAGTTCTTC	CASSEGTRGANEQFF
TRBV11-2	.	TRBD1	TRBJ2-1	TGTGCCAGCAGTAGACAGGGGGTGCTCAATGAGCAGTTCTTC	CASSRQGVLNEQFF
TRBV5-5	.	TRBD1	TRBJ1-3	TGTGCCAGCAGTCGAGACAGGGTTTTAGCAAACACCATATATTTT	CASSRDRVLANTIYF
TRBV5-8	.	TRBD1	TRBJ1-2	TGTGCCAGCAGAACAGGGGGCATGGGCTATGGCTACACCTTC	CASRTGGMGYGYTF
TRBV18	.	.	TRBJ2-5	TGTGCCAGCTCACAATCGACAGACCATGGATGGACCCAGTACTTC	CASSQSTDHGWTQYF
TRBV18	.	TRBD1	TRBJ1-1	TGTGCCAGCTCACCGGGACAGCCGAACACTGAAGCTTTCTTT	CASSPGQPNTEAFF
TRBV7-8	.	.	TRBJ1-5	TGTGCCAGCAGCTTATTTCGAGACTCAGCCACCACCCTCCAGCATTTT	CASSLFRDSATTLQHF
TRBV19	.	TRBD1	TRBJ1-4	TGTGCCAGTAGTATGACAGGGTCAACTAATGAAAAACTGTTTTTT	CASSMTGSTNEKLFF
TRBV3-1/TRBV3-2	.	.	TRBJ1-5	TGTGCCAGCAGCCAAGGGGGGACTAGCAATCAGCCCCAGCATTTT	CASSQGGTSNQPQHF